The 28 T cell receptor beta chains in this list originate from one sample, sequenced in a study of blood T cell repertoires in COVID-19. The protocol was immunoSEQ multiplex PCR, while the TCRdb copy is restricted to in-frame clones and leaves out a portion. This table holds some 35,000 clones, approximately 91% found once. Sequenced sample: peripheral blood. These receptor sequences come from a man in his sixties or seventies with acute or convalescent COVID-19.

For the CDR3, the DNA is TGTGCCAGCTCACCAAGACAGAATCCTGCCGTGGCCGGGGAGCTGTTTTTT. Protein: CASSPRQNPAVAGELFF. The V call is TRBV18, the J call TRBJ2-2, with a tentative D call TRBD1 (5 bases). This CDR3 has 17 residues. V lost 2 bases and J lost 6, with 19 bases in between. CDR1 and CDR2 from the germline V gene are KGHSH and LQKENI.

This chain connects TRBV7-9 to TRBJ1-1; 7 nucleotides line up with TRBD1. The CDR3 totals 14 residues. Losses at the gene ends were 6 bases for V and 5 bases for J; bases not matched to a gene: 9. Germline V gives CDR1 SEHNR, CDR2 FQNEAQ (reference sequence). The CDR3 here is CASRYTGEGTEAFF. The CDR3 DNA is TGTGCCAGCAGGTACACAGGGGAAGGGACTGAAGCTTTCTTT.

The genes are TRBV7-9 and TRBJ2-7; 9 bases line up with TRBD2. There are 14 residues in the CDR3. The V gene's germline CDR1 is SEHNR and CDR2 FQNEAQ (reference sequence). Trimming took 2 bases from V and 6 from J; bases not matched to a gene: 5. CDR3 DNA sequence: TGTGCCAGCAGCTTAATGGGACTAGCAGGCGAGCAGTACTTC. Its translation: CASSLMGLAGEQYF.

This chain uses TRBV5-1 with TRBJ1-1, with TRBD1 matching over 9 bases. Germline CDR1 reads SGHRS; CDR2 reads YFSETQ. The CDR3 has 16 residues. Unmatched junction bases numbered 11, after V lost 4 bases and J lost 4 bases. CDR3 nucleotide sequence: TGCGCCAGCAGCCCGACAGGGGGTAGGGACCCCACTGAAGCTTTCTTT. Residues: CASSPTGGRDPTEAFF.

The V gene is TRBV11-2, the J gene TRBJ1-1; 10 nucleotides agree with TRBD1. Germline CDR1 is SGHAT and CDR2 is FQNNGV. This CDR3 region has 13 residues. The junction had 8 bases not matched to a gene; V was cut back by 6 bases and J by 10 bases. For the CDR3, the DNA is TGTGCCAGCAGTCTAGGCGGACAGGGGGGAGCTTTCTTT. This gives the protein CASSLGGQGGAFF.

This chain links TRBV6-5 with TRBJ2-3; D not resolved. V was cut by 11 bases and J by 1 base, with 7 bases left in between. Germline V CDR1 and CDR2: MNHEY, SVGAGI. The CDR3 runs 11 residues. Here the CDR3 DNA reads TGTGCCTCCCTCCGCACAGATACGCAGTATTTT. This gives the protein CASLRTDTQYF.

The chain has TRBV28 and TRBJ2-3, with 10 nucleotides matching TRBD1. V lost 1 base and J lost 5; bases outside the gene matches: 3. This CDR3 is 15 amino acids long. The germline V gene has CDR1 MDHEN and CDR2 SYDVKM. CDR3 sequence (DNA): TGTGCCAGCAGTTTATCCGACAGGGGGCGAGATACGCAGTATTTT. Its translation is CASSLSDRGRDTQYF.

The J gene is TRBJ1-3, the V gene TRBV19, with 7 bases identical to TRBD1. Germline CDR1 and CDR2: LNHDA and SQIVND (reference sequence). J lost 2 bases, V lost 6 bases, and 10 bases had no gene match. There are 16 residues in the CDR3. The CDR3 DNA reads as TGTGCCAGTAGCCCCCGGAAGGGGGCAGCTGGAAACACCATATATTTT. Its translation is CASSPRKGAAGNTIYF.

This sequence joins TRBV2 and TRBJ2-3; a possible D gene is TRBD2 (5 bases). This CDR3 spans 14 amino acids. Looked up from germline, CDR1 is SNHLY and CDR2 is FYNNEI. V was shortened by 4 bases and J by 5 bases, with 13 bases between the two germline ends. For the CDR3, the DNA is TGTGCCAGCAGTGTAACTAGAGACTTAGATACGCAGTATTTT. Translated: CASSVTRDLDTQYF.

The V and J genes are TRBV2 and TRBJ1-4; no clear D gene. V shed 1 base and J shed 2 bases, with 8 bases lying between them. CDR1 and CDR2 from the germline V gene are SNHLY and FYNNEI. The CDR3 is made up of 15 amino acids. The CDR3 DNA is TGTGCCAGCAGTGAAGGTAGATGGACTAATGAAAAACTGTTTTTT. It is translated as CASSEGRWTNEKLFF.

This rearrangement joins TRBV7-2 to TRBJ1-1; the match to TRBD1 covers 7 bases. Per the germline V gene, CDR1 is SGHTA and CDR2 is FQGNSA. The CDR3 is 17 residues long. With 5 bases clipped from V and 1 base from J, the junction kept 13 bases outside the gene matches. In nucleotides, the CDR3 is TGTGCCAGCAGCGTGAGCCCCTTACAGGGGAGGAACACTGAAGCTTTCTTT. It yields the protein CASSVSPLQGRNTEAFF.

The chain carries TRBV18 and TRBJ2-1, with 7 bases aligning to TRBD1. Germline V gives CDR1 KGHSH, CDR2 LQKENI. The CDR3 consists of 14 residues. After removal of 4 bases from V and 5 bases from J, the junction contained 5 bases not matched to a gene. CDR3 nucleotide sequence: TGTGCCAGCTCACTCGGGACAGCTCACAATGAGCAGTTCTTC. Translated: CASSLGTAHNEQFF.

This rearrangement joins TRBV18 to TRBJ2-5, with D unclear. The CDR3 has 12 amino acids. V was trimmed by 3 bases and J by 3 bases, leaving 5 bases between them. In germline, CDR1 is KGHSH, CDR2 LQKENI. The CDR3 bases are TGTGCCAGCTCACCGCAGGAAGAGACCCAGTACTTC. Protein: CASSPQEETQYF.

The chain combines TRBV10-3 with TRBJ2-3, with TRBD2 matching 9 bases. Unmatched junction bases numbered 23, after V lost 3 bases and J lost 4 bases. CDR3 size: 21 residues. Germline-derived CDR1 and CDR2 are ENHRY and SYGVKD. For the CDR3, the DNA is TGTGCCATCAGTGACACAGGTATGCGGGAGGGCCGGTCCGGCCCCGCAGATACGCAGTATTTT. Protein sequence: CAISDTGMREGRSGPADTQYF.

The CDR3 DNA is TGTGCCAGCAGTGTTGGAGAATACAGGGCTGATTCACCCCTCCACTTT. Encoded protein: CASSVGEYRADSPLHF. V usage is TRBV2 and J usage is TRBJ1-6, with D perhaps matching TRBD1 (6 bases). V lost 4 bases to trimming and J lost 8 bases, with 18 bases between them. The CDR3 runs to 16 residues. The germline V gene encodes CDR1 SNHLY and CDR2 FYNNEI.

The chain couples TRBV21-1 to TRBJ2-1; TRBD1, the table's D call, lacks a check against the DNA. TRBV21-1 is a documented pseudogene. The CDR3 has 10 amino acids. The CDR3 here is CASKSNEQFF. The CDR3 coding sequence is TGTGCCAGCAAATCAAATGAGCAGTTCTTC.

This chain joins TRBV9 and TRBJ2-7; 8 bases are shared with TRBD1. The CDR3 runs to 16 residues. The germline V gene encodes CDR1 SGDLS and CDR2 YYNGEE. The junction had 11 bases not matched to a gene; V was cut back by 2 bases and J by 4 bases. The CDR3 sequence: CASSVSGGASGYEQYF. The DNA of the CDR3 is TGTGCCAGCAGCGTGTCAGGGGGCGCGAGTGGTTACGAGCAGTACTTC. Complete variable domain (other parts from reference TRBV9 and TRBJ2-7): DSGVTQTPKHLITATGQRVTLRCSPRSGDLSVYWYQQSLDQGLQFLIQYYNGEERAKGNILERFSAQQFPDLHSELNLSSLELGDSALYFCASSVSGGASGYEQYFGPGTRLTVT.

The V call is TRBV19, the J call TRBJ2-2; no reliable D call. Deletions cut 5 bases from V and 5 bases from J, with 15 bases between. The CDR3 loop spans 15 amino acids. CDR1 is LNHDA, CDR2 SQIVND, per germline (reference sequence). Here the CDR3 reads CASSPAPFTTGELFF. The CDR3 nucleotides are TGTGCCAGTAGTCCAGCGCCTTTTACGACCGGGGAGCTGTTTTTT.

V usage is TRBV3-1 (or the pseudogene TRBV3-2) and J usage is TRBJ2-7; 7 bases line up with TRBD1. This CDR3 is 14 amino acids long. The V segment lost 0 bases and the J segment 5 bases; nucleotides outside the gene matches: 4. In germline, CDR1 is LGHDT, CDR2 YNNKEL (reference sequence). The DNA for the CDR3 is TGTGCCAGCAGCCAAGACTTAGGACAGGACGAGCAGTACTTC. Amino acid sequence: CASSQDLGQDEQYF.

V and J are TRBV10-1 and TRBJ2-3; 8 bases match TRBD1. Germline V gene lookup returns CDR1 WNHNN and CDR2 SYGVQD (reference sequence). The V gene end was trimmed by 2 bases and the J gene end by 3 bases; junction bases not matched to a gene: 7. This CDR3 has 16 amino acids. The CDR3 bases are TGCGCCAGCAGTGAGCGCAGGGGGCTGAAAACAGATACGCAGTATTTT. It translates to CASSERRGLKTDTQYF.

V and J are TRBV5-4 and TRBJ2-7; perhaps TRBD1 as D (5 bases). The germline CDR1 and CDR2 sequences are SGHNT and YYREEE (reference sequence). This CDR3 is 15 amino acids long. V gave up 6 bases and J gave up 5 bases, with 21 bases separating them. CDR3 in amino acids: CASNQRGASPHEQYF. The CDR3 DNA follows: TGTGCCAGCAACCAACGTGGGGCGAGCCCCCACGAGCAGTACTTC.

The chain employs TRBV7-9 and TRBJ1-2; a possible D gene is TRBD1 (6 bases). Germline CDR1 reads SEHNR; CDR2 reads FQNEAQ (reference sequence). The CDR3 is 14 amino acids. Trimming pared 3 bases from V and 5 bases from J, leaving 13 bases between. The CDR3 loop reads CASSLTTGVYGYTF. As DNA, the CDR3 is TGTGCCAGCAGCTTGACGACAGGCGTATATGGCTACACCTTC.

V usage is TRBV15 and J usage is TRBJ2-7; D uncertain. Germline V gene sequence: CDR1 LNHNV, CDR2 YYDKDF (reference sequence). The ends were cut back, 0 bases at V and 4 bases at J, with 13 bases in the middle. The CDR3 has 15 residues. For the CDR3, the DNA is TGTGCCACCAGCAGAGATGGGTCGGCGGCTTACGAGCAGTACTTC. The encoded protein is CATSRDGSAAYEQYF. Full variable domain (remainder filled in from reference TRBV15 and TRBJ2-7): DAMVIQNPRYQVTQFGKPVTLSCSQTLNHNVMYWYQQKSSQAPKLLFHYYDKDFNNEADTPDNFQSRRPNTSFCFLDIRSPGLGDTAMYLCATSRDGSAAYEQYFGPGTRLTVT.

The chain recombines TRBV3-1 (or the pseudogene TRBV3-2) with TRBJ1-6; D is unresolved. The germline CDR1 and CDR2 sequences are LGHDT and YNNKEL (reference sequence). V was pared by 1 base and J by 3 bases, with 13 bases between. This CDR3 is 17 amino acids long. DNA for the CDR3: TGTGCCAGCAGCCAAGCGGACGGGAGCCTCTATAATTCACCCCTCCACTTT. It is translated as CASSQADGSLYNSPLHF.

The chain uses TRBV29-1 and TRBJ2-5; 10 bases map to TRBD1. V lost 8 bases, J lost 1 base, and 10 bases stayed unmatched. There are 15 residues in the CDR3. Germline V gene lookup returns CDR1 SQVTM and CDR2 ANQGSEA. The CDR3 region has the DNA TGCAGCACCCGCCCGGGGACAGGGGCCCAAGAGACCCAGTACTTC. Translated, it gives CSTRPGTGAQETQYF. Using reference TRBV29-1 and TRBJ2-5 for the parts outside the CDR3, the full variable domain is SAVISQKPSRDICQRGTSLTIQCQVDSQVTMMFWYRQQPGQSLTLIATANQGSEATYESGFVIDKFPISRPNLTFSTLTVSNMSPEDSSIYLCSTRPGTGAQETQYFGPGTRLLVL.

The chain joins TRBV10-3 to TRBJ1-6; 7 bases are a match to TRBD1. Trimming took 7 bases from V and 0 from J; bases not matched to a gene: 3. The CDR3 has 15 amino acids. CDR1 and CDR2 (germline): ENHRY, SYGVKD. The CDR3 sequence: CAIKGDSSYNSPLHF. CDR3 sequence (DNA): TGTGCCATCAAAGGGGACAGCTCCTATAATTCACCCCTCCACTTT.

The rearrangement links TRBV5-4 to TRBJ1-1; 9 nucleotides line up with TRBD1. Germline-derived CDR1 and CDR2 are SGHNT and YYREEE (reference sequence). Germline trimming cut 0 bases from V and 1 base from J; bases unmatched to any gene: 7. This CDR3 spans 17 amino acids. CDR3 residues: CASSLDRGQVKNTEAFF. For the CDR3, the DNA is TGTGCCAGCAGCTTGGACAGGGGGCAAGTTAAGAACACTGAAGCTTTCTTT.

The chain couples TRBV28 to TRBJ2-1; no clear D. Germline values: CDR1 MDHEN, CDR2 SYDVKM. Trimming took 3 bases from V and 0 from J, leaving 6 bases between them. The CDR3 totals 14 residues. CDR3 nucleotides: TGTGCCAGCAGTTTCCCGAGCTCCTACAATGAGCAGTTCTTC. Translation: CASSFPSSYNEQFF.